This TCR beta chain comes out of a study of cytomegalovirus exposure and HLA in healthy donors. At the level of the study: Drawn from HLA-typed donors, 83 million or so unique TCRs were held in an early data release.

Regarding this clone: Its antigen remains unknown.

Study-wide results and caveats: As a later analysis revealed, most CMV-associated TCR beta chains appeared HLA-restricted.

The PCR ran on 60 Vbeta and 13 Jbeta primers. Authors' data handling: A later analysis tallied 65 million to 85 million unique TCR beta chains, approximately 10 million of them shared. Sequencing was performed with immunoSEQ multiplex PCR; in TCRdb, only in-frame clones are kept and a portion is missing. V, J and clone size are those of that table, while D and trimming were read from the DNA. The sample holds 140,000 to 150,000 clones, roughly two thirds seen once. There were likely unrecorded immune exposures, though donors were nominally healthy when sampled. The receptor was isolated from a male donor in good health and CMV-seronegative. Sequences were obtained from PBMCs.

CDR3 coding DNA: TGTGCCAGCAGCTTGAACTCCGGACAGTCCTACAATGAGCAGTTCTTC. As protein: CASSLNSGQSYNEQFF. The chain is built from TRBV5-4 and TRBJ2-1; tentatively, D is TRBD1 (6 bases). The germline gives CDR1 SGHNT, CDR2 YYREEE (reference sequence). The ends were cut back, 1 base at V and 1 base at J, with 12 bases in the middle. This CDR3 comprises 16 residues.